The 26 T cell receptor beta chains reported below all come from one sample, sequenced in a study of blood T cell repertoires in COVID-19 (TCRdb year 2020). Libraries came from the immunoSEQ multiplex PCR assay. TCRdb limited this immuneACCESS table to in-frame rearrangements with V and J called. A share of clones is missing; checked studies link under half to unresolved V genes, and the rest is unexplained. The sample table records roughly 300,000 clones; roughly 91% of these occur just once. The ten largest clones represent around 1.9% of the sample. Sequencing input: peripheral blood. Receptor source: a woman younger than 45 with COVID-19, enrolled during active disease.

This clone has only one observation. The V and J genes are TRBV19 and TRBJ1-5, with 9 bases aligning to TRBD1. CDR1 and CDR2 (germline): LNHDA, SQIVND (reference sequence). CDR3 size: 14 residues. The J segment lost 7 bases and the V segment lost 5 bases, leaving 6 bases of the junction unmatched. The CDR3 protein is CASSPNRGRQPQHF. CDR3 in DNA: TGTGCCAGTAGTCCTAACAGGGGGCGACAGCCCCAGCATTTT.

This chain links TRBV25-1 with TRBJ1-1; 12 nucleotides line up with TRBD1. CDR1 MGHDK and CDR2 SYGVNS come from the germline V gene. The CDR3 length is 18 residues. J was trimmed by 7 bases and V by 1 base; bases with no gene match: 13. The CDR3 sequence: CASSEWKPGTGGLSEAFF. The CDR3 coding sequence is TGTGCCAGCAGTGAATGGAAACCCGGGACAGGGGGCCTCAGTGAAGCTTTCTTT.

The chain has TRBV6-6 and TRBJ2-5; no reliable D call. V was shortened by 0 bases and J by 5 bases, with 7 bases between the two germline ends. Germline-derived CDR1 and CDR2 are MNHNY and SVGAGI (reference sequence). The CDR3 loop spans 13 amino acids. Written as DNA, the CDR3 is TGTGCCAGCAGTTACTCGCCCGGGGAGACCCAGTACTTC. It encodes CASSYSPGETQYF.

This chain connects TRBV7-2 to TRBJ1-2; 8 nucleotides align to TRBD1. Germline V gene lookup returns CDR1 SGHTA and CDR2 FQGNSA. J gave up 7 bases and V 1 base, and 8 bases lay outside the gene matches. The CDR3 is made up of 15 amino acids. CDR3 nucleotides: TGTGCCAGCAGCTTAGGGTCCGACAGGGGAGGTGGCTACACCTTC. The encoded protein is CASSLGSDRGGGYTF. The whole variable domain, filled in from reference TRBV7-2 and TRBJ1-2, reads GAGVSQSPSNKVTEKGKDVELRCDPISGHTALYWYRQSLGQGLEFLIYFQGNSAPDKSGLPSDRFSAERTGGSVSTLTIQRTQQEDSAVYLCASSLGSDRGGGYTFGSGTRLTVV.

V gene TRBV6-5 combines with J gene TRBJ1-3; 8 bases map to TRBD1. CDR3 length: 15 amino acids. Germline CDR1 reads MNHEY; CDR2 reads SVGAGI. The V and J ends lost 6 bases and 2 bases, in that order; junction bases with no gene match: 6. Here the CDR3 DNA reads TGTGCCAGCAGCGGGACAGGTACAACTGGAAACACCATATATTTT. The encoded protein is CASSGTGTTGNTIYF.

The CDR3 here is CARRTVAYEQYV. CDR3 DNA sequence: TGTGCCAGGAGGACAGTCGCCTACGAGCAGTACGTC. The chain carries TRBV19 and TRBJ2-7; tentative D call: TRBD1 (6 bases). CDR1 is LNHDA, CDR2 SQIVND, per germline (reference sequence). CDR3 length: 12 residues. The germline V and J ends were trimmed by 9 bases and 2 bases, with 11 bases remaining between them.

The chain carries TRBV5-1 and TRBJ1-1; 12 bases fit TRBD1. The junction had 5 bases not matched to a gene; V was cut back by 0 bases and J by 2 bases. The germline V gene encodes CDR1 SGHRS and CDR2 YFSETQ. The CDR3 contains 17 residues. The CDR3 coding sequence is TGCGCCAGCAGCTTGGTCGGGACAGGGGGCGAAAACACTGAAGCTTTCTTT. Amino acids: CASSLVGTGGENTEAFF.

This clone was seen once. This chain connects TRBV2 to TRBJ1-2, with 7 positions matching TRBD1. V shed 2 bases, J shed 4 bases, and the junction held 4 bases outside the gene matches. Germline V gene lookup returns CDR1 SNHLY and CDR2 FYNNEI. This CDR3 is 14 amino acids long. CDR3 bases: TGTGCCAGCAGTGAAATAGGGACAGTCTATGGCTACACCTTC. This encodes CASSEIGTVYGYTF.

This rearrangement joins TRBV19 to TRBJ1-4, with 7 bases identical to TRBD1. J was trimmed by 5 bases and V by 3 bases; bases with no gene match: 9. This CDR3 spans 16 amino acids. Germline lookup yields CDR1 LNHDA and CDR2 SQIVND (reference sequence). CDR3 in amino acids: CASSMGVTGVNEKLFF. The CDR3 DNA reads TGTGCCAGTAGTATGGGGGTCACAGGGGTGAATGAAAAACTGTTTTTT.

Concerning this clone itself: This same CDR3 is encoded by further DNA sequences in the sample. This chain uses TRBV5-1 with TRBJ1-1; tentatively, D is TRBD1 (5 bases). Trimming removed 1 base at V and 5 bases at J, with 9 bases between. The CDR3 runs 13 residues. CDR1 is SGHRS and CDR2 is YFSETQ in the germline V gene. The CDR3 region has the DNA TGCGCCAGCAGCTTGCGGGGGTCGACTGAAGCTTTCTTT. Translated, it gives CASSLRGSTEAFF.

This clone has a handful of counts. V is TRBV3-1 (or the pseudogene TRBV3-2) and J is TRBJ1-6; a possible D gene is TRBD1 (6 bases). Trimming removed 4 bases from V and 7 bases from J, with 17 bases in between. The CDR3 contains 16 residues. Germline-derived CDR1 and CDR2 are LGHDT and YNNKEL (reference sequence). The CDR3 DNA reads TGTGCCAGCAGCCTCATGGGGGGGGCGCGGAATTCACCCCTCCACTTT. This translates into CASSLMGGARNSPLHF.

The rearrangement joins TRBV5-1 to TRBJ1-1; TRBD1 might be the D (5 bases). The CDR3 covers 13 residues. V lost 7 bases and J lost 2, with 12 bases in between. Germline V CDR1 and CDR2: SGHRS, YFSETQ. In DNA, the CDR3 is TGCGCCAGCGCGGAGGGGAGAAACACTGAAGCTTTCTTT. Its translation: CASAEGRNTEAFF.

The chain joins TRBV27 to TRBJ2-5; 7 bases fit TRBD1. In germline, CDR1 is MNHEY, CDR2 SMNVEV (reference sequence). The CDR3 has 15 residues. Trimming at V came to 4 bases and at J to 2 bases, leaving 7 bases not matched to a gene. The CDR3 nucleotides read TGTGCCAGCAGTTCCCACAGGGGATTGCAAGAGACCCAGTACTTC. It yields the protein CASSSHRGLQETQYF.

J is TRBJ2-3 and V is TRBV7-2; maybe TRBD2 (6 bases). CDR3 size: 14 residues. Germline values: CDR1 SGHTA, CDR2 FQGNSA. V lost 1 base to trimming and J lost 2 bases, with 7 bases between them. The CDR3, as DNA: TGTGCCAGCAGCTTAGTAGCGGACACAGATACGCAGTATTTT. Translated: CASSLVADTDTQYF.

The V gene is TRBV9, the J gene TRBJ2-5; 9 positions match TRBD1. V shed 4 bases and J 7 bases; nucleotides not matched to a gene: 8. The V gene's germline CDR1 is SGDLS and CDR2 YYNGEE. The CDR3 sequence is 14 residues long. CDR3 in DNA: TGTGCCAGCAGCACCGTGACAGGGGGAGCGACCCAGTACTTC. Translated, it gives CASSTVTGGATQYF.

CDR3 in amino acids: CASSPRGAGTDTQYF. CDR3 nucleotide sequence: TGTGCCAGCAGCCCCAGGGGCGCGGGCACAGATACGCAGTATTTT. The gene calls are TRBV7-2 and TRBJ2-3; D may be TRBD1 (6 bases). The CDR3 sequence is 15 residues long. The germline CDR1 and CDR2 sequences are SGHTA and FQGNSA. The germline V and J ends were trimmed by 5 bases and 1 base, with 13 bases remaining between them.

The V and J genes are TRBV7-9 and TRBJ1-1; possibly TRBD1 for D (5 bases). There are 16 residues in the CDR3. Germline values: CDR1 SEHNR, CDR2 FQNEAQ (reference sequence). With 6 bases removed from V and 2 bases from J, the gap between germline ends came to 19 bases. The CDR3 region has the DNA TGTGCCAGCAGTTCGGGCAAGGGGCTGGGAAACACTGAAGCTTTCTTT. Translating it yields CASSSGKGLGNTEAFF.

The V and J genes are TRBV28 and TRBJ2-5, with TRBD2 identical over 7 bases. Germline CDR1 MDHEN, CDR2 SYDVKM. Trimming removed 3 bases from V and 5 bases from J; junction bases left unmatched: 3. The CDR3 runs 13 residues. CDR3 DNA sequence: TGTGCCAGCAGTTTCGAAGCGGGGGAGACCCAGTACTTC. Translating gives CASSFEAGETQYF.

The genes are TRBV24-1 and TRBJ2-7; TRBD1 matches at 8 bases. The length of the CDR3 is 12 residues. The germline CDR1 and CDR2 sequences are KGHDR and SFDVKD. The DNA for the CDR3 is TGTACACAAGACAGGGGTTACCACGAGCAGTACTTC. This encodes CTQDRGYHEQYF.

This clone showed up just a few times. This chain connects TRBV2 to TRBJ1-6, with D unresolved. The CDR3 covers 13 residues. V gave up 7 bases and J gave up 6 bases, with 10 bases separating them. The germline gives CDR1 SNHLY, CDR2 FYNNEI. The CDR3 bases are TGTGCCAGCAACCGGGAAAGTAATTCACCCCTCCACTTT. It encodes CASNRESNSPLHF.

This chain connects TRBV11-1 to TRBJ2-3, with a weak D call TRBD1 (6 bases). CDR3 length: 13 amino acids. Germline CDR1 and CDR2: SGHAT and FQDESV (reference sequence). V was trimmed by 4 bases and J by 6 bases, leaving 11 bases between them. This CDR3 reads CASSSNRDDTQYF. The CDR3 DNA follows: TGTGCCAGCAGCTCAAACAGGGACGATACGCAGTATTTT.

With regard to this clone: Other DNA sequences in the sample encode the same CDR3. The chain links TRBV19 to TRBJ1-1, with D possibly TRBD1 on 5 matching bases. V lost 4 bases and J 2 bases, leaving 8 bases between the germline ends. The CDR3 contains 13 residues. Germline V gene sequence: CDR1 LNHDA, CDR2 SQIVND (reference sequence). The CDR3 DNA reads TGTGCCAGTAGTACCCAGGGAAACACTGAAGCTTTCTTT. Translating gives CASSTQGNTEAFF.

This sequence joins TRBV3-1 (or the pseudogene TRBV3-2) and TRBJ1-1; D perhaps matches TRBD1 (5 bases). This CDR3 has 14 residues. The germline V and J ends were trimmed by 0 bases and 1 base, with 6 bases remaining between them. Germline V gene data show CDR1 as LGHDT and CDR2 as YNNKEL (reference sequence). CDR3: CASSQEQENTEAFF. For the CDR3, the DNA is TGTGCCAGCAGCCAAGAACAGGAGAACACTGAAGCTTTCTTT.

The rearrangement uses TRBV19 and TRBJ1-2; the D gene is possibly TRBD1 (5 bases). The CDR3 extends over 14 amino acids. The germline CDR1 and CDR2 sequences are LNHDA and SQIVND (reference sequence). V lost 5 bases to trimming and J lost 7 bases, with 17 bases between them. CDR3 sequence reads: CASSAGYIRGGYTF. The DNA for the CDR3 is TGTGCCAGTAGTGCCGGGTACATTAGGGGTGGCTACACCTTC.

The chain carries TRBV5-1 and TRBJ1-6; D is unclear. Trimming shortened V by 0 bases and J by 8 bases, and 12 bases separated the two germline ends. The length of the CDR3 is 15 residues. Looked up from germline, CDR1 is SGHRS and CDR2 is YFSETQ. The CDR3 is CASSLDPGWDSPLHF. In DNA form, the CDR3 reads TGCGCCAGCAGCTTGGATCCGGGTTGGGATTCACCCCTCCACTTT.

The chain couples TRBV7-6 to TRBJ2-1, with D hard to call. CDR1 is SGHVS and CDR2 is FNYEAQ in the germline V gene. The CDR3 is 12 amino acids. Trimming pared 5 bases from V and 2 bases from J, leaving 4 bases between. Here the CDR3 reads CASSLPYNEQFF. The CDR3 region has the DNA TGTGCCAGCAGCCTCCCCTACAATGAGCAGTTCTTC. Complete variable domain (other parts from reference TRBV7-6 and TRBJ2-1): GAGVSQSPRYKVTKRGQDVALRCDPISGHVSLYWYRQALGQGPEFLTYFNYEAQQDKSGLPNDRFSAERPEGSISTLTIQRTEQRDSAMYRCASSLPYNEQFFGPGTRLTVL.